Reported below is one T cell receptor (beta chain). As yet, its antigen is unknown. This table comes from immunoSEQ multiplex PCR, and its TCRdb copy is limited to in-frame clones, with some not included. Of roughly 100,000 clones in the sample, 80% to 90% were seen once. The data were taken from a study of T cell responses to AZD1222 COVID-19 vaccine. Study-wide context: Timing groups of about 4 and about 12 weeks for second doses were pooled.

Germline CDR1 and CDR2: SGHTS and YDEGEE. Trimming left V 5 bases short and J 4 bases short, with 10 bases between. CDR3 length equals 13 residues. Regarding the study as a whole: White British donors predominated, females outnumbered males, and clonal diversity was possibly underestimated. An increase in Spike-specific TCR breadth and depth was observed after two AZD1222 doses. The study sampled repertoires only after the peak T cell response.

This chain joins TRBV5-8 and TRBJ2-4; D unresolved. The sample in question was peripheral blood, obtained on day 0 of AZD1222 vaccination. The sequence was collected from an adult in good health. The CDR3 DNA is TGTGCCAGCAGGTTCTGGTCGAAAAACATTCAGTACTTC. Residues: CASRFWSKNIQYF.